The following is a T cell receptor (beta chain) sequence with its context. The CDR3 has 15 residues. The V and J ends lost 7 bases and 1 base, in that order; junction bases with no gene match: 8. Germline assignment: CDR1 SGHRS and CDR2 YFSETQ. Treatment described: some 20 received Ad26.COV2.S at low or high dose, single or two shots; 5 received placebo; per-sample allocation not given. Samples came from day 63 after the first vaccine or placebo injection. The data are from a study of Ad26.COV2.S vaccination and SARS-CoV-2 variants. Whole-study context: Recipients of Ad26.COV2.S got it intramuscularly, once or twice 56 days apart.

Sequenced by immunoSEQ multiplex PCR; TCRdb stores in-frame clones only, minus some. The table includes about 400,000 clones, around 91% detected once. The chain couples TRBV5-1 to TRBJ1-2, with 9 bases matching TRBD1. Sequencing used peripheral blood, obtained in a trial of Ad26.COV2.S vaccine versus placebo. The receptor was isolated from a person aged 18-65 years who received the Ad26.COV2.S COVID-19 vaccine or a placebo. The CDR3 nucleotides read TGCGCCAGCGGACATCCGGACAGGGGTAACTATGGCTACACCTTC. This encodes CASGHPDRGNYGYTF.